This T cell receptor (beta chain) stems from a study of OX40 agonist ivuxolimab in advanced cancers. Looking at the study overall: A history of anti-PD-1, anti-PD-L1 or anti-CTLA-4 therapy was acceptable, and more than 30% had some.

The CDR3 sequence is 14 residues long. Germline CDR1 and CDR2: MDHEN and SYDVKM. V shed 5 bases, J shed 2 bases, and the junction held 1 base outside the gene matches. Profiling relied on immunoSEQ multiplex PCR, and the TCRdb table lists in-frame clones only, not all of them. The sample has tens of thousands of clones, more than 75% seen once. Material: CD4+ or CD8+ T cells sorted from blood, obtained in a trial of the OX40 agonist ivuxolimab. This clonotype originated in an adult with an advanced solid tumor such as melanoma, head and neck, liver or kidney cancer. The genes are TRBV28 and TRBJ2-7; TRBD2 agrees at 12 bases. CDR3 coding DNA: TGTGCCAGCAGTACTAGCGGGAGGACCTACGAGCAGTACTTC. This encodes CASSTSGRTYEQYF.